A single sample is the source of the 17 T cell receptor beta chains below, sequenced in a study of cytomegalovirus exposure and HLA in healthy donors. Primers: 60 Vbeta forward and 13 Jbeta reverse. TCRdb's copy holds only in-frame clones and misses some; the assay was immunoSEQ multiplex PCR. The repertoire consists of some 160,000 clones, with 60% to 80% occurring once and the leading ten covering 1.7%. The specimen sequenced was PBMCs. These receptors originate from a woman in her twenties or thirties in good health and CMV-seronegative.

The chain employs TRBV19 and TRBJ1-1, with a weak D call TRBD1 (5 bases). Trimming removed 8 bases at V and 4 bases at J, with 11 bases between. The CDR3 contains 12 residues. Germline V gene sequence: CDR1 LNHDA, CDR2 SQIVND (reference sequence). CDR3 nucleotides: TGTGCCAGTGGGGACTTCACCACTGAAGCTTTCTTT. This gives the protein CASGDFTTEAFF.

The chain recombines TRBV6-4 with TRBJ1-1, with D unclear. Germline values: CDR1 MRHNA, CDR2 SNTAGT. The V gene lost 6 bases and the J gene lost 1 base, with 9 bases spanning the gap. The CDR3 sequence is 13 residues long. The chain's CDR3 is CASSATRNTEAFF. CDR3 DNA sequence: TGTGCCAGCAGCGCCACACGGAACACTGAAGCTTTCTTT.

The chain combines TRBV7-2 with TRBJ1-6; the D is unclear. The CDR3 consists of 12 residues. CDR1 is SGHTA and CDR2 is FQGNSA in the germline V gene. V gave up 4 bases and J gave up 14 bases, with 12 bases separating them. The CDR3: CASSSPLTSLHF. Here the CDR3 DNA reads TGTGCCAGCAGCTCCCCCCTAACGTCCCTCCACTTT.

The chain is built from TRBV6-5 and TRBJ1-1; tentative D call: TRBD1 (6 bases). V was clipped by 4 bases and J by 0 bases, with 15 bases between them. CDR1 and CDR2 from the germline V gene are MNHEY and SVGAGI. The CDR3 has 16 residues. CDR3 amino acids: CASSSFSDRLNTEAFF. The CDR3 nucleotides are TGTGCCAGCAGTTCTTTCTCAGACAGGCTGAACACTGAAGCTTTCTTT.

This clone was counted only a few times. The chain is built from TRBV5-5 and TRBJ2-7; 10 positions match TRBD1. The germline V gene encodes CDR1 SGHKS and CDR2 YYEKEE (reference sequence). V shed 0 bases and J 2 bases; nucleotides not matched to a gene: 2. The length of the CDR3 is 15 residues. CDR3 nucleotides: TGTGCCAGCAGCTTGGAAGGGACAGGGGCCTACGAGCAGTACTTC. Translating gives CASSLEGTGAYEQYF.

This chain connects TRBV2 to TRBJ2-3; 11 bases align to TRBD2. The CDR3 contains 16 residues. Germline values: CDR1 SNHLY, CDR2 FYNNEI. With 7 bases clipped from V and 1 base from J, the junction kept 7 bases outside the gene matches. The chain's CDR3 is CASKLVAGGRTDTQYF. CDR3 sequence (DNA): TGTGCCAGCAAGCTAGTAGCGGGGGGGCGCACAGATACGCAGTATTTT.

This clone occurred a few times. J is TRBJ2-7 and V is TRBV5-4, with TRBD1 matching 9 bases. Germline V gives CDR1 SGHNT, CDR2 YYREEE (reference sequence). The CDR3 is made up of 15 amino acids. V lost 4 bases and J lost 7; bases outside the gene matches: 12. The CDR3 nucleotides read TGTGCCAGCAGCCGACCGGGACAGGGAGAACGGGAGCAGTACTTC. It is translated as CASSRPGQGEREQYF.

This clone was seen a few times. The chain joins TRBV11-2 to TRBJ2-7, with 10 bases matching TRBD1. The CDR3 spans 15 residues. CDR1 is SGHAT and CDR2 is FQNNGV in the germline V gene. The ends lost 0 bases at V and 4 bases at J; junction bases unmatched: 3. The CDR3 DNA follows: TGTGCCAGCAGCTTAGAGGCGGGACAGGGGTACGAGCAGTACTTC. It codes for CASSLEAGQGYEQYF.

The chain is built from TRBV6-1 and TRBJ2-7; the D gene is possibly TRBD1 (6 bases). The V gene lost 6 bases and the J gene lost 4 bases, with 13 bases spanning the gap. Germline CDR1 reads MNHNS; CDR2 reads SASEGT. This CDR3 comprises 13 residues. The CDR3 nucleotides read TGTGCCAGCAGGGCAGGGGAATGGTACGAGCAGTACTTC. Encoded protein: CASRAGEWYEQYF.

The chain links TRBV6-5 to TRBJ1-1; TRBD1 matches 9 bases. V was pared by 9 bases and J by 5 bases, with 7 bases of the junction left unmatched. The V gene's germline CDR1 is MNHEY and CDR2 SVGAGI. The CDR3 runs 13 residues. This CDR3 is CASRDRGFTEAFF. The CDR3 DNA sequence: TGTGCCAGTAGAGACAGGGGGTTTACTGAAGCTTTCTTT.

This rearrangement joins TRBV7-9 to TRBJ2-5, with TRBD1 matching 9 bases. The CDR3 extends over 11 amino acids. In germline, CDR1 is SEHNR, CDR2 FQNEAQ (reference sequence). V gave up 11 bases and J gave up 5 bases; unmatched junction bases: 3. CDR3 residues: CAGDRGETQYF. The CDR3 nucleotides read TGTGCCGGTGACAGGGGGGAGACCCAGTACTTC.

The chain couples TRBV18 to TRBJ2-1, with D maybe TRBD1 (5 bases). The length of the CDR3 is 14 residues. CDR1 is KGHSH, CDR2 LQKENI, per germline. Trimming took 3 bases from V and 6 from J, leaving 12 bases between them. The CDR3 loop is CASSPRRATNEQFF. The DNA for the CDR3 is TGTGCCAGCTCACCCCGCAGGGCTACCAATGAGCAGTTCTTC. Variable domain in full (rest from reference TRBV18 and TRBJ2-1): NAGVMQNPRHLVRRRGQEARLRCSPMKGHSHVYWYRQLPEEGLKFMVYLQKENIIDESGMPKERFSAEFPKEGPSILRIQQVVRGDSAAYFCASSPRRATNEQFFGPGTRLTVL.

The chain has TRBV5-8 and TRBJ1-6; the D is unclear. The germline V and J ends were trimmed by 4 bases and 0 bases, with 14 bases remaining between them. The length of the CDR3 is 17 residues. Germline CDR1 SGHTS, CDR2 YDEGEE. The CDR3, as DNA: TGTGCCAGCAGCCCCCTCGGGAGAAGCTCCTATAATTCACCCCTCCACTTT. This gives the protein CASSPLGRSSYNSPLHF.

V is TRBV19 and J is TRBJ1-5, with 7 bases that match TRBD1. V gave up 7 bases and J gave up 3 bases; unmatched junction bases: 12. CDR3 size: 16 residues. Germline CDR1 and CDR2: LNHDA and SQIVND (reference sequence). In DNA, the CDR3 is TGTGCCAGTAAAGGGGCAGGGGGATTCTACAATCAGCCCCAGCATTTT. Translated, it gives CASKGAGGFYNQPQHF. Filled out from reference TRBV19 and TRBJ1-5, the complete variable domain reads DGGITQSPKYLFRKEGQNVTLSCEQNLNHDAMYWYRQDPGQGLRLIYYSQIVNDFQKGDIAEGYSVSREKKESFPLTVTSAQKNPTAFYLCASKGAGGFYNQPQHFGDGTRLSIL.

The chain is built from TRBV7-9 and TRBJ2-1; D is perhaps TRBD1 (5 bases). CDR1 SEHNR and CDR2 FQNEAQ come from the germline V gene (reference sequence). The CDR3 covers 15 residues. V was trimmed by 2 bases and J by 8 bases, leaving 16 bases between them. The CDR3 loop is CASSLFPGYEYEQFF. In nucleotides, the CDR3 is TGTGCCAGCAGCTTATTCCCAGGGTACGAGTATGAGCAGTTCTTC.

The chain employs TRBV7-8 and TRBJ1-5, with 9 positions matching TRBD1. The CDR3 extends over 15 amino acids. With 5 bases clipped from V and 4 bases from J, the junction kept 6 bases outside the gene matches. CDR1 and CDR2 from the germline V gene are SGHVS and FQNEAQ. For the CDR3, the DNA is TGTGCCAGCAGCCGGGACAGGGTAGGGAATCAGCCCCAGCATTTT. It translates to CASSRDRVGNQPQHF.

This clone has more than one count but fewer than ten. Other DNA sequences in the same sample also yield this CDR3. This sequence joins TRBV9 and TRBJ1-6; 7 bases match TRBD1. In germline, CDR1 is SGDLS, CDR2 YYNGEE. V lost 0 bases and J lost 10; bases outside the gene matches: 4. The CDR3 runs to 14 residues. The CDR3, as DNA: TGTGCCAGCAGCGTAGGACAGGGATCCTCACCCCTCCACTTT. It codes for CASSVGQGSSPLHF.